This T cell receptor (beta chain) comes out of a study of cytomegalovirus exposure and HLA in healthy donors. General study points: Later analysis showed most CMV-associated TCR beta chains appearing HLA-restricted. Reportedly, a later analysis found an Asian-associated ancestry cluster had fewer N-insertions than the roughly 700-donor mean. Per a later analysis, HLA-associated TCR beta chains showed more clonal expansion than other, equally common TCR beta chains.

The PCR ran on 60 Vbeta and 13 Jbeta primers. Method: immunoSEQ multiplex PCR; TCRdb's copy keeps in-frame clones and lacks some. The sample carries 150,000 to 200,000 clones, 82% recorded once. The CDR3 is made up of 15 amino acids. The V gene end was trimmed by 7 bases and the J gene end by 0 bases; junction bases not matched to a gene: 5. The germline V gene has CDR1 MGHRA and CDR2 YSYEKL. With regard to this clone: Its antigen is still unknown.

This sequence was found in a girl aged 10-17 years in good health and CMV-seropositive. The chain carries TRBV4-1 and TRBJ2-1; 8 bases are shared with TRBD2. Sequences were obtained from PBMCs. The CDR3 loop is CASTLAVISYNEQFF. CDR3 DNA sequence: TGCGCCAGCACACTAGCGGTAATCTCCTACAATGAGCAGTTCTTC.